This TCR beta chain came from a study of T cell responses to AZD1222 COVID-19 vaccine. General study findings and limits: Spike-specific TCR breadth and depth went up after people got two AZD1222 doses. Clonal diversity was possibly underestimated; the donors were predominantly white British and more often female.

Comments on this clone: Its antigen is not identified.

Profiling relied on immunoSEQ multiplex PCR, and the TCRdb table lists in-frame clones only, not all of them. The table has roughly 170,000 clones, around 94% seen once. The CDR3 is made up of 14 amino acids. Trimming took 4 bases from V and 8 from J, leaving 16 bases between them. Germline values: CDR1 SGHRS, CDR2 YFSETQ. The starting material was peripheral blood, obtained 28 days after the second AZD1222 dose. The receptor was derived from an adult who received the AZD1222 COVID-19 vaccine. This sequence joins TRBV5-1 and TRBJ2-1; tentatively, D is TRBD1 (6 bases). CDR3 residues: CASSGGRGYDEQFF. The CDR3 region has the DNA TGCGCCAGCAGCGGGGGCCGGGGTTATGATGAGCAGTTCTTC.